This entry describes one T cell receptor (beta chain). The antigen is unknown. CDR3 size: 14 residues. After removal of 2 bases from V and 9 bases from J, the junction contained 9 bases not matched to a gene. Germline V gene data show CDR1 as SGDLS and CDR2 as YYNGEE. This sample is part of a study of T cells and Merkel cell carcinoma outcomes. Findings and limits, study-wide: Repertoire plus T-cell density reportedly predicted Merkel cell carcinoma outcomes.

Here immunoSEQ multiplex PCR was the method, and the copy in TCRdb shows in-frame clones only, minus some. The sample carries fewer than 20,000 clones, approximately 87% recorded once. The TCR originated in a human donor with Merkel cell carcinoma. The sequenced material came from tumor tissue from Merkel cell carcinoma. The V gene is TRBV9, the J gene TRBJ2-7, with TRBD2 matching 9 bases. The CDR3 sequence is CASSVDSGGSGQYF. The CDR3 nucleotides are TGTGCCAGCAGCGTTGATAGCGGGGGCAGCGGGCAGTACTTC. Using reference TRBV9 and TRBJ2-7 for the parts outside the CDR3, the full variable domain is DSGVTQTPKHLITATGQRVTLRCSPRSGDLSVYWYQQSLDQGLQFLIQYYNGEERAKGNILERFSAQQFPDLHSELNLSSLELGDSALYFCASSVDSGGSGQYFGPGTRLTVT.